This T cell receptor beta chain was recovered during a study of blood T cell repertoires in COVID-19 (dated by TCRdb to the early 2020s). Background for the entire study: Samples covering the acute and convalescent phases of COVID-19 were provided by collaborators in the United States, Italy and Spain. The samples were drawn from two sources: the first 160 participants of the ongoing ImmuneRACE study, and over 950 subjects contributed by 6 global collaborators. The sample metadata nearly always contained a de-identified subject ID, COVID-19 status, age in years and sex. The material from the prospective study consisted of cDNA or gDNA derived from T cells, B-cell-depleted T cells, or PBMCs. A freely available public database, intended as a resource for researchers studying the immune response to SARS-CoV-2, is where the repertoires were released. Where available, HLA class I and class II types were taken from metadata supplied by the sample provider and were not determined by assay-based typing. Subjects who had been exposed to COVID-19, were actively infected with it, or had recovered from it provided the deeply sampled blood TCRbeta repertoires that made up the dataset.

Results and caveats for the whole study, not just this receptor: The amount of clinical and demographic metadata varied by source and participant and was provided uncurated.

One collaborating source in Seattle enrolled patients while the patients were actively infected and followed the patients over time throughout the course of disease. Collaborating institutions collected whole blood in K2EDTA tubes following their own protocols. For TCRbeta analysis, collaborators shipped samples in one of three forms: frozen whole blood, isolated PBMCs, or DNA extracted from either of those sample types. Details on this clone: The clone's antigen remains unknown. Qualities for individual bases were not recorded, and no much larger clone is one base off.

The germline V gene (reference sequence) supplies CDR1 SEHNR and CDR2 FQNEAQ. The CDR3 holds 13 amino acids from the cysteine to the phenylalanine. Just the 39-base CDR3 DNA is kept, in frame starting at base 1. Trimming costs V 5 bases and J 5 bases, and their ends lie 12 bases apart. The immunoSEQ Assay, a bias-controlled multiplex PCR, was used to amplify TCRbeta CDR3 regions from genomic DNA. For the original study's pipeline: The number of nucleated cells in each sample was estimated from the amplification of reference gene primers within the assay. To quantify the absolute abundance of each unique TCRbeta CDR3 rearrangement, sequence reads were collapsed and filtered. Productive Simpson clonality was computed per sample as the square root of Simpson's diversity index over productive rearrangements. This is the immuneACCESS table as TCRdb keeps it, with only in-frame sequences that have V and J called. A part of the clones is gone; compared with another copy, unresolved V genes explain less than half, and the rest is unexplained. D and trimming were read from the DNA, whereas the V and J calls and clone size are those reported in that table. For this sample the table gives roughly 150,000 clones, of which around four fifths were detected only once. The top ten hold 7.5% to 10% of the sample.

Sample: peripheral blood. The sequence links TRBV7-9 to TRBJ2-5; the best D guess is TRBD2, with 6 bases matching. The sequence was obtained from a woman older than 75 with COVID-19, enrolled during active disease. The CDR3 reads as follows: CASSENGGETQYF. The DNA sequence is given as TGTGCCAGCAGCGAAAATGGGGGGGAGACCCAGTACTTC.